Sequencing of this TCR beta chain was carried out in a study of identical twins. Using its own MiXCR run on the 5' RACE reads, TCRdb lists one record per CDR3 protein. Found here are 350,000 or so distinct CDR3 sequences, around an eighth of them singletons; the top ten hold around 7.8%. As to this clonotype: Antigen: not known.

Findings and caveats of the study: Reduced insertions were recorded for abundant cord blood beta clonotypes, with no such pattern in memory repertoires. An excess of low generation probability was shown by twin-shared out-of-frame alpha sequences.

The CDR3 is 17 residues long. The V and J ends lost 3 bases and 1 base respectively, with 15 bases between them. Germline assignment: CDR1 SGHVS and CDR2 FNYEAQ. Another study also made use of these data, one on yellow fever vaccine responses in identical twins.

Specimen: CD8+ T cells sorted from blood. The rearrangement uses TRBV7-6 and TRBJ2-2; D unresolved. The clonotype originates from a woman aged 18-35 years in good health. The CDR3 loop is CASSFNSGLKNTGELFF. The CDR3 DNA follows: TGTGCCAGCAGCTTCAATTCCGGGCTAAAGAACACCGGGGAGCTGTTTTTT.